The clone carrying this T cell receptor (beta chain) was counted a few times. This specimen comes from a study of T cells after yellow fever vaccination. This CDR3 is built from 15 residues. The V gene end was trimmed by 0 bases and the J gene end by 5 bases; junction bases not matched to a gene: 3. Looked up from germline, CDR1 is SEHNR and CDR2 is FQNEAQ (reference sequence). Production of TCR cDNA was by 5'RACE template switching, which also added a universal primer site and UMIs. TCRdb re-derived calls from the 5' RACE reads in MiXCR, one entry per CDR3 protein. Counted here are 180,000 or so distinct CDR3 sequences, roughly 9.6% occurring once; the ten biggest clones make up 36%.

The gene calls are TRBV7-9 and TRBJ2-1, with TRBD2 matching 8 bases. Here the sequenced sample was CD8+ T cells sorted from PBMCs, taken 15 days after the yellow fever booster vaccination. This receptor was identified in a man younger than 30 who received the YFV17D yellow fever vaccine. The CDR3 DNA is TGTGCCAGCAGCTTAGCGGGACTAGTGGACAATGAGCAGTTCTTC. Protein product: CASSLAGLVDNEQFF.